The rows below give T cell receptor beta chains drawn from one sample of a study of T cells expressing NK-cell markers. TCRdb derives one entry per CDR3 protein from the 5' RACE reads, leaving out DNA. The sample's table shows 200,000 to 300,000 distinct CDR3 sequences. The specimen sequenced was blood T cells: a sorted CD56 or NKG2C T cell subset, CD4+ or CD8+ T cells, or bulk PBMC T cells (not recorded which). The receptors originated from a man between 18 and 35 years old in good health. The CDR3 runs from the conserved cysteine through the conserved F or W.

cdr3_length	v_call	j_call	cdr3_aa
15	TRBV11-2	TRBJ2-3	CASSLKGRGTDTQYF
16	TRBV4-3	TRBJ2-1	CASSQAGGASYNEQFF
20	TRBV24-1	TRBJ2-1	CATSDSTTPGQGTTYNEQFF
14	TRBV6-5	TRBJ2-1	CASSSEYKGNEQFF
18	TRBV25-1	TRBJ2-4	CASSEYGGTVLAKNIQYF
14	TRBV7-9	TRBJ2-1	CASSLSVSYNEQFF
17	TRBV6-2/TRBV6-3	TRBJ2-6	CASSSHLSSSGANVLTF
14	TRBV6-2/TRBV6-3	TRBJ2-7	CASRETSGIYEQYF
17	TRBV3-1	TRBJ2-3	CASSQGSGLAGSDTQYF
15	TRBV20-1	TRBJ2-3	CSASPGLWHTDTQYF
16	TRBV6-5	TRBJ2-1	CASSYAGKRSYNEQFF
14	TRBV5-1	TRBJ1-2	CASSSGTDLYGYTF
15	TRBV4-3	TRBJ2-3	CASSQYSLYTDTQYF
14	TRBV20-1	TRBJ2-4	CSASEDLAKNIQYF
16	TRBV12-3/TRBV12-4	TRBJ2-2	CASSLARGLEAGELFF
16	TRBV28	TRBJ2-1	CASLSRLWGSYNEQFF
15	TRBV18	TRBJ2-7	CASSPGLVRGYEQYF
16	TRBV7-9	TRBJ1-1	CASSVPGTAGSTEAFF
14	TRBV28	TRBJ1-5	CASSSPGSNQPQHF
15	TRBV29-1	TRBJ1-2	CSVEEVDRPKYGYTF
14	TRBV12-3/TRBV12-4	TRBJ1-6	CASSLAHGNSPLHF
14	TRBV7-2	TRBJ2-5	CASSLESGRQTQYF
15	TRBV18	TRBJ1-1	CASSPGVPGAAEAFF
13	TRBV29-1	TRBJ1-1	CSVGGQGYTEAFF
12	TRBV30	TRBJ2-5	CAWSRTGETQYF
14	TRBV10-3	TRBJ2-7	CAISGQGGTYEQYF
15	TRBV12-3/TRBV12-4	TRBJ1-1	CASRKPGTGNTEAFF
15	TRBV20-1	TRBJ2-5	CSASSRTGQIETQYF
14	TRBV20-1	TRBJ2-5	CSASDSTPQETQYF
11	TRBV12-3/TRBV12-4	TRBJ2-5	CASSRGETQYF
15	TRBV18	TRBJ2-1	CASSPSGGNGLEQFF
14	TRBV5-6	TRBJ2-1	CASSLYTRTPLEIF
16	TRBV20-1	TRBJ2-7	CSATGVVGRAAHEQYF